One and the same sample provided the 17 T cell receptor beta chains below, sequenced in a study of OX40 agonist ivuxolimab in advanced cancers. Here immunoSEQ multiplex PCR was the method, and the copy in TCRdb shows in-frame clones only, minus some. Altogether tens of thousands of clones are present, roughly 88% being singletons, with the ten largest covering about 1.2%. This specimen was CD4+ or CD8+ T cells sorted from blood, taken in a trial of the OX40 agonist ivuxolimab. The receptors come from an adult with an advanced solid tumor such as melanoma, head and neck, liver or kidney cancer.

V and J are TRBV27 and TRBJ2-1; D uncertain. With 1 base removed from V and 7 bases from J, the gap between germline ends came to 17 bases. The germline gives CDR1 MNHEY, CDR2 SMNVEV (reference sequence). This CDR3 is 16 amino acids long. CDR3 DNA sequence: TGTGCCAGCAGTTTATATCCCATTGGGGATAAGAATGAGCAGTTCTTC. The encoded protein is CASSLYPIGDKNEQFF.

V usage is TRBV5-8 and J usage is TRBJ2-5; the D is unclear. The germline V gene encodes CDR1 SGHTS and CDR2 YDEGEE. This CDR3 has 17 amino acids. The V end lost 3 bases, the J end lost 0 bases, and 18 bases lay between the germline ends. This CDR3 is CASSSGFGGVNQETQYF. The DNA for the CDR3 is TGTGCCAGCAGCTCCGGATTTGGTGGAGTAAACCAAGAGACCCAGTACTTC.

The gene calls are TRBV19 and TRBJ1-1, with D possibly matching TRBD1 (5 bases). The length of the CDR3 is 13 residues. Germline V gives CDR1 LNHDA, CDR2 SQIVND (reference sequence). Trimming pared 5 bases from V and 3 bases from J, leaving 10 bases between. CDR3 nucleotide sequence: TGTGCCAGTAGTTCCCGACAGCACACTGAAGCTTTCTTT. Its translation: CASSSRQHTEAFF.

The gene calls are TRBV7-2 and TRBJ2-2, with D unresolved. V was cut by 0 bases and J by 4 bases, with 6 bases left in between. The length of the CDR3 is 14 residues. Germline V gene lookup returns CDR1 SGHTA and CDR2 FQGNSA. The CDR3 DNA reads TGTGCCAGCAGCTTAGCGCCGACCACCGGGGAGCTGTTTTTT. This translates into CASSLAPTTGELFF.

The chain employs TRBV4-1 and TRBJ2-5; D is perhaps TRBD2 (7 bases). CDR1 MGHRA and CDR2 YSYEKL come from the germline V gene. Trimming cost V 1 base and J 2 bases, with 14 bases left between them. This CDR3 spans 16 amino acids. The CDR3: CASSQVGGVRQETQYF. The CDR3 DNA reads TGCGCCAGCAGCCAAGTAGGGGGGGTCCGGCAAGAGACCCAGTACTTC.

V is TRBV7-3 and J is TRBJ1-1; D ambiguous. The V end lost 0 bases, the J end lost 9 bases, and 11 bases lay between the germline ends. This CDR3 comprises 13 residues. Germline values: CDR1 SGHTA, CDR2 FQGTGA. CDR3 nucleotide sequence: TGTGCCAGCAGCTTAACCCCTAGCGGGCAAGCTTTCTTT. It translates to CASSLTPSGQAFF. Supplemented by reference TRBV7-3 and TRBJ1-1, the full variable domain reads GAGVSQTPSNKVTEKGKYVELRCDPISGHTALYWYRQSLGQGPEFLIYFQGTGAADDSGLPNDRFFAVRPEGSVSTLKIQRTERGDSAVYLCASSLTPSGQAFFGQGTRLTVV.

This clone occurred once. The V call is TRBV6-1, the J call TRBJ1-1, with D tentatively TRBD1 (6 bases). Germline V gene data show CDR1 as MNHNS and CDR2 as SASEGT. The V end was cut by 6 bases, the J end by 3 bases, with 11 bases between. The CDR3 has 13 amino acids. Here the CDR3 reads CASSGTRDTEAFF. As DNA, the CDR3 is TGTGCCAGCAGCGGGACACGGGACACTGAAGCTTTCTTT.

The genes are TRBV21-1 and TRBJ2-3; the table's TRBD2 call for D was not verified on the DNA. TRBV21-1 is tagged as a pseudogene. The CDR3 has 16 amino acids. Written as DNA, the CDR3 is TGTGCCAGCAGCAAAGATTGGCGGGGCCGGTCAGATACGCAGTATTTT. Translated, it gives CASSKDWRGRSDTQYF.

The J gene is TRBJ2-3, the V gene TRBV14; possibly TRBD1 or TRBD2 for D (5 bases each). CDR1 and CDR2 from the germline V gene are SGHDN and FVKESK. Deletions cut 3 bases from V and 0 bases from J, with 7 bases between. This CDR3 spans 14 amino acids. The CDR3 loop reads CASSHRDSTDTQYF. CDR3 bases: TGTGCCAGCAGCCACCGGGACAGCACAGATACGCAGTATTTT.

The chain has TRBV2 and TRBJ2-2; D call uncertain. CDR3 size: 13 residues. The germline V gene encodes CDR1 SNHLY and CDR2 FYNNEI. Trimming took off 4 bases at V and 1 base at J, with 4 bases between the two ends. CDR3 bases: TGTGCCAGCAGTGTGGAGAACACCGGGGAGCTGTTTTTT. This translates into CASSVENTGELFF.

The V call is TRBV14, the J call TRBJ1-2; no clear D. The CDR3 extends over 15 amino acids. The germline gives CDR1 SGHDN, CDR2 FVKESK. V shed 2 bases and J shed 1 base, with 11 bases lying between them. The CDR3 loop reads CASSQQEGLNYGYTF. CDR3 nucleotide sequence: TGTGCCAGCAGCCAACAGGAGGGCCTTAACTATGGCTACACCTTC.

The chain recombines TRBV15 with TRBJ1-5, with 7 bases aligning to TRBD1. J gave up 2 bases and V 9 bases, and 7 bases lay outside the gene matches. The germline gives CDR1 LNHNV, CDR2 YYDKDF (reference sequence). The CDR3 length is 14 residues. CDR3 DNA sequence: TGTGCCACTAGAACAGGGGATGGCAATCAGCCCCAGCATTTT. As protein: CATRTGDGNQPQHF.

The V and J genes are TRBV7-2 and TRBJ2-4, with TRBD1 matching 10 bases. CDR1 SGHTA and CDR2 FQGNSA come from the germline V gene. J gave up 4 bases and V 4 bases, and 4 bases lay outside the gene matches. CDR3 length: 15 amino acids. DNA for the CDR3: TGTGCCAGCAGCTCACCGGGACAGGGGAAAAACATTCAGTACTTC. Protein: CASSSPGQGKNIQYF. The full variable domain, rest sourced from reference TRBV7-2 and TRBJ2-4, is GAGVSQSPSNKVTEKGKDVELRCDPISGHTALYWYRQSLGQGLEFLIYFQGNSAPDKSGLPSDRFSAERTGGSVSTLTIQRTQQEDSAVYLCASSSPGQGKNIQYFGAGTRLSVL.

A few counts support this clone. The rearrangement joins TRBV18 to TRBJ1-2; D not certain. The germline V gene has CDR1 KGHSH and CDR2 LQKENI. The CDR3 totals 16 residues. V gave up 3 bases and J gave up 4 bases, with 18 bases separating them. CDR3 nucleotides: TGTGCCAGCTCACCGTCCCCGGCGTCGCTCTCCTATGGCTACACCTTC. Amino acids: CASSPSPASLSYGYTF.

J is TRBJ2-3 and V is TRBV10-1; the match to TRBD2 covers 11 bases. V trimming: 6 bases; J trimming: 7 bases; junction bases outside the gene matches: 9. Germline CDR1 WNHNN, CDR2 SYGVQD (reference sequence). CDR3 size: 15 residues. The CDR3 coding sequence is TGCGCCAGCAGGGTTAGCGGGAGGGCCATGTATACGCAGTATTTT. Protein product: CASRVSGRAMYTQYF.

This chain joins TRBV23-1 and TRBJ2-7; D uncertain. TRBV23-1 is an ORF, with its function uncertain. V was cut by 2 bases and J by 4 bases, with 12 bases left in between. The CDR3 sequence is 14 residues long. CDR3 sequence: CASSQVHRVYEQYF. DNA of the CDR3: TGCGCCAGCAGTCAAGTACACAGAGTATACGAGCAGTACTTC.

This chain connects TRBV28 to TRBJ2-7, with 12 bases fitting TRBD2. The length of the CDR3 is 14 residues. Trimming cost V 5 bases and J 6 bases; bases outside gene matches: 5. The germline CDR1 and CDR2 sequences are MDHEN and SYDVKM. The DNA for the CDR3 is TGTGCCAGCAGTCTACTAGCGGGAGGAGGCGAGCAGTACTTC. It translates to CASSLLAGGGEQYF.